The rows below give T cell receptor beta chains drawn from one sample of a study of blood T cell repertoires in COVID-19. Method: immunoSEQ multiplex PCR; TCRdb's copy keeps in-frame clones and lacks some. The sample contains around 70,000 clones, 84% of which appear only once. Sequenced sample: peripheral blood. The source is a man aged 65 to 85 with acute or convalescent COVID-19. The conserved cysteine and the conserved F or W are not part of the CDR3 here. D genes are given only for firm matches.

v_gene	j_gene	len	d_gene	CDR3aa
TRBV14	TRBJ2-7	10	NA	ASSTLDREQY
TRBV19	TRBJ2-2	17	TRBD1	ASSTSPGQSLGPTGELF
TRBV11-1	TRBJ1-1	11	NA	ASSLQENTEAF
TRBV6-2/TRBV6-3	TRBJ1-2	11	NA	ASSRGLIYGYT
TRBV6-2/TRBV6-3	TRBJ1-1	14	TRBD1	ASSYSTGTVNTEAF
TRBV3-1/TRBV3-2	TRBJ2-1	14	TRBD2	ASSQRGGSSYNEQF
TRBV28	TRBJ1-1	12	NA	ASRTQAFNTEAF
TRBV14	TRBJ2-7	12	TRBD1	ASSLTGTGGEQY
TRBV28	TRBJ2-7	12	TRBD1	ASSPGQGVYEQY
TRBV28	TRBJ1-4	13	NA	ASTARTVGDEKLF
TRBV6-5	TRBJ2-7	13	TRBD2	ASSSWTSGSNEQY
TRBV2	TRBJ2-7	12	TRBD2	ASSVGRGGGEQY
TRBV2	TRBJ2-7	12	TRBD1	ASKRTGGSYEQY
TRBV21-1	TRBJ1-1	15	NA	ASSKVGSRGPDTEAF
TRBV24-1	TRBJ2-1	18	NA	ATSDGQRRTGRSGGNEQF
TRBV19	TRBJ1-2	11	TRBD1	ASSPQGARGYT
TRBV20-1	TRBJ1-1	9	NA	SAGSGTEAF
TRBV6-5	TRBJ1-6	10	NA	ASTIGNSPLH
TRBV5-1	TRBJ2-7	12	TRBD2	ASRGAGGPYEQY
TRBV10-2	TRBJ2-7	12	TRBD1	ASRTGTGVYEQY
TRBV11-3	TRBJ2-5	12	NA	ASSIGGLQETQY
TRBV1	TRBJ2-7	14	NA	TSSQDWAGEGDEQY
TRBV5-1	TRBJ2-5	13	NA	ASSSSGAGQETQY
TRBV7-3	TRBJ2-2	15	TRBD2	ASSLSGRSANTGELF
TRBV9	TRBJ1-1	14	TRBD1	ASSATGGPMNTEAF
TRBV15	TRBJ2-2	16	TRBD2	ATAGEGLAGAGTGELF
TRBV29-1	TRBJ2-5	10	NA	SVARSEETQY
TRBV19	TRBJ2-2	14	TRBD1	ASSRTGGPRTGELF
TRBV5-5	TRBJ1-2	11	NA	ASSLDRVVGYT
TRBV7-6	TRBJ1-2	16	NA	ASSLEVRGKLKDYGYT
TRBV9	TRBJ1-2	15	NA	ASSVGGGGLTPYGYT
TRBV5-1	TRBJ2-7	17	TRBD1	ASSSRDRPFGSYSYEQY
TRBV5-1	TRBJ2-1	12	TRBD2	ASSRTSGSDEQF
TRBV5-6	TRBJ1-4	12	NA	ASSSTGRDEKLF
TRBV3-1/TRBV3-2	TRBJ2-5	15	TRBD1	ASSQTGTGLPWETQY
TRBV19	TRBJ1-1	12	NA	ASSMIGRGSRAF
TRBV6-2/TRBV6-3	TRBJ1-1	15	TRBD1	ASSYPTGQGLNTEAF
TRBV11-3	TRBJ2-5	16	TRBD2	ASSASPGLAGIQETQY
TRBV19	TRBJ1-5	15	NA	ASSIDRGGRGNQPQH
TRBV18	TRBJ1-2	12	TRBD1	ASSRGQLNYGYT
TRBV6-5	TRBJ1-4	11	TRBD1	ASRNRGVKKLF
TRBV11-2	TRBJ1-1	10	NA	ASSLEGAAVF
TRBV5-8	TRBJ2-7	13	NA	ASSLLRSMQGEQY
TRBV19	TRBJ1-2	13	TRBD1	ASSIWETGRYGYT
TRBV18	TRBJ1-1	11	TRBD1	ASSQGTGGEAF
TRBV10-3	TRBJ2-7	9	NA	AISNYGEQY
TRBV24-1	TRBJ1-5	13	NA	ATTVRHSGDQPQH